A single sample is the source of the 28 T cell receptor beta chains below, sequenced in a study of T cells after yellow fever vaccination. TCRdb reanalysed the 5' RACE reads using MiXCR and keeps one entry per CDR3 protein. The top ten clones hold around 24% of a sample with 300,000 or so distinct CDR3 sequences, roughly 4.3% of them seen once. Source: PBMCs, taken 5 days after the yellow fever booster vaccination. These receptor sequences come from a man between 18 and 29 years old who received the YFV17D yellow fever vaccine.

This clonotype was detected only a few times. CDR3 in amino acids: CASRPGGAGEQFF. The CDR3 DNA sequence: TGTGCCAGCAGACCAGGGGGCGCGGGTGAGCAGTTCTTC. The chain joins TRBV7-2 to TRBJ2-1; 8 bases fit TRBD1. The V and J ends lost 6 bases and 9 bases, in that order; junction bases with no gene match: 7. The length of the CDR3 is 13 residues. In germline, CDR1 is SGHTA, CDR2 FQGNSA.

This clonotype has just a few counts. The chain joins TRBV4-3 to TRBJ2-2; D unresolved. Trimming left V 1 base short and J 3 bases short, with 6 bases between. CDR1 and CDR2 (germline): LGHNA, YSLEER. CDR3 size: 14 residues. The CDR3 DNA reads TGCGCCAGCAGCCAAGCAGAGGACACCGGGGAGCTGTTTTTT. It codes for CASSQAEDTGELFF.

This clonotype was picked up many times. CDR3 region: CASSPFGGEDYEQYF. The CDR3 nucleotides read TGCGCCAGCAGCCCTTTCGGGGGGGAGGACTACGAGCAGTACTTC. This sequence joins TRBV5-1 and TRBJ2-7, with 8 positions matching TRBD2. Germline V gene data show CDR1 as SGHRS and CDR2 as YFSETQ. The trim removed 4 bases at V and 3 bases at J, leaving 9 bases unmatched. CDR3 length: 15 amino acids.

This clonotype occurred many times. The genes are TRBV5-1 and TRBJ1-2; D is undetermined. Germline lookup yields CDR1 SGHRS and CDR2 YFSETQ. The V end was cut by 1 base, the J end by 7 bases, with 14 bases between. The CDR3 loop spans 14 amino acids. CDR3 coding DNA: TGCGCCAGCAGCTTGAGTCAGGCGGGCGGTGGCTACACCTTC. Translating it yields CASSLSQAGGGYTF.

The chain carries TRBV28 and TRBJ1-1, with unresolved D. Trimming took off 6 bases at V and 1 base at J, with 12 bases between the two ends. Germline V gives CDR1 MDHEN, CDR2 SYDVKM. CDR3 length: 14 amino acids. The CDR3 here is CASRPLMGNTEAFF. Here the CDR3 DNA reads TGTGCCAGCAGGCCCCTGATGGGGAACACTGAAGCTTTCTTT.

This clonotype has ten or more counts. The chain carries TRBV4-3 and TRBJ2-3; 12 bases are a match to TRBD2. CDR3 length: 16 amino acids. In germline, CDR1 is LGHNA, CDR2 YSLEER. V was clipped by 0 bases and J by 4 bases; unmatched bases: 2. For the CDR3, the DNA is TGCGCCAGCAGCCAAGATCTAGCGGGGGGGCCAGATACGCAGTATTTT. It yields the protein CASSQDLAGGPDTQYF.

This clonotype came up many times. The chain couples TRBV29-1 to TRBJ2-3; 7 positions agree with TRBD2. This CDR3 is 15 amino acids long. Germline V gene data show CDR1 as SQVTM and CDR2 as ANQGSEA. Losses at the gene ends were 4 bases for V and 5 bases for J; bases not matched to a gene: 12. The CDR3 bases are TGCAGCGTTGGGCCATCTAGCGGAACGGGAGATACGCAGTATTTT. The encoded protein is CSVGPSSGTGDTQYF.

In its sample, this clonotype was seen many times. The rearrangement links TRBV12-3 or TRBV12-4 to TRBJ2-1; possibly TRBD2 for D (6 bases). CDR3 length: 15 residues. V lost 5 bases and J 0 bases, leaving 11 bases between the germline ends. CDR3 bases: TGTGCCAGCAGTCCTAGACTAGACTCCTACAATGAGCAGTTCTTC. As protein: CASSPRLDSYNEQFF.

The V and J genes are TRBV4-1 and TRBJ2-6; D is unclear. The CDR3 is 15 amino acids. V lost 4 bases, J lost 4 bases, and 11 bases lay in between. Germline V gene data show CDR1 as MGHRA and CDR2 as YSYEKL. Here the CDR3 reads CASSRTEPGANVLTF. The CDR3 DNA sequence: TGCGCCAGCAGCCGGACCGAGCCGGGGGCCAACGTCCTGACTTTC.

The chain combines TRBV19 with TRBJ2-3, with D tentatively TRBD1 (6 bases). Germline V gives CDR1 LNHDA, CDR2 SQIVND (reference sequence). With 2 bases removed from V and 5 bases from J, the gap between germline ends came to 14 bases. This CDR3 is 15 amino acids long. The CDR3: CASSISMPRGDTQYF. DNA for the CDR3: TGTGCCAGTAGTATAAGCATGCCCAGGGGAGATACGCAGTATTTT.

This clonotype was recorded a few times. This may come from a read error, since a much larger clone is one base off. The chain carries TRBV7-6 and TRBJ2-3, with 8 bases identical to TRBD1. Germline loops: CDR1 SGHVS, CDR2 FNYEAQ. The junction had 1 base not matched to a gene; V was cut back by 3 bases and J by 5 bases. The CDR3 sequence is 13 residues long. The CDR3 DNA follows: TGTGCCAGCAGCTTCGACAGGGGAGATACGCAGTATTTT. It specifies CASSFDRGDTQYF.

This clonotype was counted only a few times. The chain combines TRBV4-1 with TRBJ2-7; tentative D call: TRBD1 (6 bases). CDR1 is MGHRA and CDR2 is YSYEKL in the germline V gene. The CDR3 has 17 residues. V lost 4 bases and J 5 bases, leaving 24 bases between the germline ends. This CDR3 reads CASSRTPLQGISDEQYF. CDR3 nucleotides: TGCGCCAGCAGCCGTACTCCCTTACAGGGTATCAGCGACGAGCAGTACTTC.

This clonotype has just a few counts. The chain carries TRBV5-4 and TRBJ2-5, with D tentatively TRBD1 or TRBD2 (5 bases each). The germline V gene has CDR1 SGHNT and CDR2 YYREEE (reference sequence). The CDR3 contains 16 residues. Trimming took 4 bases from V and 4 from J, leaving 20 bases between them. The CDR3 nucleotides read TGTGCCAGCAGCCCACGCTCCTCTTCTGGGGGAGAGACCCAGTACTTC. This sequence encodes CASSPRSSSGGETQYF.

The chain joins TRBV4-3 to TRBJ2-2; weak D call: TRBD2 (6 bases). Germline CDR1 reads LGHNA; CDR2 reads YSLEER. The length of the CDR3 is 16 residues. The V end was cut by 2 bases, the J end by 4 bases, with 14 bases between. The chain's CDR3 is CASSQSWQGGTGELFF. The CDR3 bases are TGCGCCAGCAGCCAAAGTTGGCAGGGAGGCACCGGGGAGCTGTTTTTT.

The chain has TRBV20-1 and TRBJ1-5; D possibly corresponds to TRBD1 (5 bases). This CDR3 has 19 amino acids. Germline-derived CDR1 and CDR2 are DFQATT and SNEGSKA (reference sequence). V was pared by 0 bases and J by 0 bases, with 21 bases between. The chain's CDR3 is CSARELSGGFGYSNQPQHF. The CDR3 coding sequence is TGCAGTGCTAGAGAATTGTCGGGGGGATTTGGGTATAGCAATCAGCCCCAGCATTTT.

This clonotype was counted many times. The rearrangement links TRBV11-2 to TRBJ1-6; D is uncertain. CDR1 is SGHAT, CDR2 FQNNGV, per germline. Between the trimmed V and J ends, which lost 4 bases and 10 bases, there was a span of 17 bases. The CDR3 is made up of 15 amino acids. The CDR3 DNA reads TGTGCCAGCAGCTCGACGGGAGTTCTGGGATCACCCCTCCACTTT. Its translation: CASSSTGVLGSPLHF. The full variable domain, completed using reference TRBV11-2 and TRBJ1-6, is EAGVAQSPRYKIIEKRQSVAFWCNPISGHATLYWYQQILGQGPKLLIQFQNNGVVDDSQLPKDRFSAERLKGVDSTLKIQPAKLEDSAVYLCASSSTGVLGSPLHFGNGTRLTVT.

V usage is TRBV18 and J usage is TRBJ2-4; possibly TRBD2 for D (6 bases). This CDR3 has 15 amino acids. With 2 bases removed from V and 2 bases from J, the gap between germline ends came to 10 bases. Germline values: CDR1 KGHSH, CDR2 LQKENI. The CDR3 coding sequence is TGTGCCAGCTCACCAGGGGCGGGATCCAAAAACATTCAGTACTTC. Protein product: CASSPGAGSKNIQYF.

This clonotype was counted only a few times. The rearrangement links TRBV9 to TRBJ1-1; the match to TRBD1 covers 7 bases. Germline V gene sequence: CDR1 SGDLS, CDR2 YYNGEE. V gave up 3 bases and J gave up 1 base; unmatched junction bases: 12. The CDR3 is 17 residues long. The CDR3 bases are TGTGCCAGCAGCGAGAACCCAGGGGGTTTTAGGAACACTGAAGCTTTCTTT. The encoded protein is CASSENPGGFRNTEAFF.

The chain employs TRBV5-1 and TRBJ2-1; unclear D gene. The CDR3 runs to 15 residues. Germline CDR1 SGHRS, CDR2 YFSETQ. V was shortened by 3 bases and J by 0 bases, with 10 bases between the two germline ends. The CDR3 nucleotides read TGCGCCAGCAGCTATGATGAGAGCTCCTACAATGAGCAGTTCTTC. Its translation: CASSYDESSYNEQFF.

This clonotype was counted between two and nine times. The chain couples TRBV9 to TRBJ2-2; TRBD1 aligns across 10 bases. The junction had 4 bases not matched to a gene; V was cut back by 3 bases and J by 5 bases. This CDR3 has 15 amino acids. Germline CDR1 and CDR2: SGDLS and YYNGEE. CDR3 DNA: TGTGCCAGCAGCGATGGACAGGGGGTAACCGGGGAGCTGTTTTTT. Translated, it gives CASSDGQGVTGELFF.

At least ten counts were recorded for this clonotype. The genes are TRBV6-5 and TRBJ1-1; tentative D call: TRBD1 (5 bases). From germline, CDR1 is MNHEY and CDR2 SVGAGI. V dropped 6 bases and J dropped 5 bases, with 13 bases sitting between them. The CDR3 covers 13 residues. CDR3 bases: TGTGCCAGCAGCCTAGGGGTGGAGACTGAAGCTTTCTTT. It translates to CASSLGVETEAFF.

CDR3 region: CATREVQGVWGKDTQYF. CDR3 sequence (DNA): TGTGCCACCAGGGAGGTACAGGGGGTATGGGGAAAAGATACGCAGTATTTT. J is TRBJ2-3 and V is TRBV24-1; TRBD1 matches 8 bases. With 7 bases clipped from V and 5 bases from J, the junction kept 16 bases outside the gene matches. The CDR3 consists of 17 residues. The germline CDR1 and CDR2 sequences are KGHDR and SFDVKD.

The chain uses TRBV27 and TRBJ1-2; 9 nucleotides align to TRBD1. CDR1 and CDR2 (germline): MNHEY, SMNVEV (reference sequence). Trimming cost V 3 bases and J 7 bases; bases outside gene matches: 6. This CDR3 has 14 residues. CDR3 loop: CASSFQGQGSGYTF. Written as DNA, the CDR3 is TGTGCCAGCAGTTTCCAGGGACAGGGTAGTGGCTACACCTTC.

The sample holds many counts of this clonotype. The chain carries TRBV7-6 and TRBJ2-3; D gene uncertain. Trimming took 0 bases from V and 1 from J, leaving 5 bases between them. CDR1 is SGHVS and CDR2 is FNYEAQ in the germline V gene. The CDR3 has 14 amino acids. The CDR3 spells CASSLAGGTDTQYF. CDR3 nucleotide sequence: TGTGCCAGCAGCTTAGCTGGCGGCACAGATACGCAGTATTTT.

The V call is TRBV12-3 or TRBV12-4, the J call TRBJ1-4; D unresolved. This CDR3 is built from 14 residues. V was pared by 7 bases and J by 7 bases, with 16 bases between. The CDR3 spells CASTSSPEGEKLFF. The CDR3 coding sequence is TGTGCCAGCACATCCTCCCCCGAGGGTGAAAAACTGTTTTTT.

The rearrangement links TRBV5-1 to TRBJ1-1; D is uncertain. This CDR3 spans 15 amino acids. Germline V gene data show CDR1 as SGHRS and CDR2 as YFSETQ. V was trimmed by 0 bases and J by 1 base, leaving 10 bases between them. Here the CDR3 DNA reads TGCGCCAGCAGCTTGGGTCAGGTCCAGAACACTGAAGCTTTCTTT. Encoded protein: CASSLGQVQNTEAFF.

This sequence joins TRBV7-3 and TRBJ2-2, with 7 positions matching TRBD2. With 4 bases clipped from V and 7 bases from J, the junction kept 9 bases outside the gene matches. The CDR3 is 15 amino acids. The germline gives CDR1 SGHTA, CDR2 FQGTGA. Here the CDR3 reads CASSSWGGSGGELFF. DNA of the CDR3: TGTGCCAGCAGCTCATGGGGGGGTTCTGGCGGGGAGCTGTTTTTT.

Ten or more counts support this clonotype. V and J are TRBV12-3 or TRBV12-4 and TRBJ2-2; D not certain. This CDR3 comprises 16 residues. Trimming took 2 bases from V and 0 from J, leaving 10 bases between them. CDR3 sequence: CASSLSVTANTGELFF. The CDR3 DNA follows: TGTGCCAGCAGTTTATCGGTTACAGCGAACACCGGGGAGCTGTTTTTT.